The following is a T cell receptor (beta chain) sequence with its context. As yet, its antigen is unknown. Only in-frame clones appear in the TCRdb table, and some are missing; sequencing was by immunoSEQ multiplex PCR. The sample has about 73,000 clones, around 90% seen once; the top ten hold 35% to 45%. The CDR3 runs 14 residues. The germline V gene encodes CDR1 MNHNS and CDR2 SASEGT. V lost 4 bases, J lost 0 bases, and 7 bases lay in between. This specimen belongs to a study of radiotherapy plus CTLA-4 blockade in lung cancer. The overall study: Among enrolled patients, approximately 18% responded and around 30% achieved disease control. Study findings and constraints: After radiotherapy and ipilimumab, tumor-derived clones expanded in peripheral blood.

This receptor was taken from a human donor with non-small cell lung cancer that progressed on radiotherapy plus ipilimumab. This material consisted of peripheral blood, taken from a patient treated with radiotherapy plus ipilimumab. The chain recombines TRBV6-1 with TRBJ2-4; D not certain. CDR3 DNA sequence: TGTGCCAGCAGTGTGGGGATAGCCAAAAACATTCAGTACTTC. Its protein product is CASSVGIAKNIQYF.